This TCR beta chain was obtained from a study of Ad26.COV2.S vaccination and SARS-CoV-2 variants. Overall study context: Vaccine-arm donor from the placebo-controlled COV1001 Ad26.COV2.S trial.

Treatment in this sample: roughly 19 received Ad26.COV2.S at low or high dose, single or two shots; about 5 received placebo; per-sample allocation not given. After the first vaccine or placebo injection, samples were drawn on day 63. The study used a vaccine consisting of an Ad26 vector that expressed Wuhan-strain SARS-CoV-2 spike. There are a few counts of this clone. The target antigen is unknown. The CDR3 sequence is 14 residues long. V lost 0 bases to trimming and J lost 5 bases, with 13 bases between them. Germline assignment: CDR1 GTSNPN and CDR2 SVGIG (reference sequence). Profiled with immunoSEQ multiplex PCR; TCRdb holds only in-frame clones, not every one. The data hold roughly 320,000 clones, with about nine tenths observed a single time. Whole-study findings and limits: Vaccine recipients surpassed placebo recipients in spike-specific TCR breadth.

The clonotype originates from a person between 18 and 65 years old who received the Ad26.COV2.S COVID-19 vaccine or a placebo. This chain links TRBV30 with TRBJ2-5, with D unclear. This specimen consisted of peripheral blood, obtained in a trial of Ad26.COV2.S vaccine versus placebo. This CDR3 reads CAWSVLKGGETQYF. DNA for the CDR3: TGTGCCTGGAGTGTACTTAAGGGTGGCGAGACCCAGTACTTC.